The next 11 T cell receptor beta chains were all read from a single sample in a study of metastatic and nonmetastatic thyroid tumors. MiXCR re-clonotyped the PCR reads for TCRdb. The top ten hold 15% to 20% of the sample, which has about 59,000 clones, just under 30% seen once. Patients underwent thyroid surgery, and none had received any treatment before it. Sequencing input: blood. The receptors were sampled from a female donor with papillary thyroid cancer or a benign thyroid nodule (not recorded which). Some clones in this sample may be carry-over from other donors' samples.

The chain links TRBV11-1 to TRBJ2-1; 7 nucleotides agree with TRBD1. The junction had 7 bases not matched to a gene; V was cut back by 2 bases and J by 0 bases. This CDR3 has 17 amino acids. The germline V gene has CDR1 SGHAT and CDR2 FQDESV (reference sequence). The CDR3 DNA sequence: TGTGCCAGCAGCTTACAAGGGACAGAACCCTCCTACAATGAGCAGTTCTTC. It codes for CASSLQGTEPSYNEQFF.

CDR3: CSARPSGRTYEQYF. CDR3 bases: TGCAGTGCTAGACCCAGCGGGCGGACCTACGAGCAGTACTTC. The rearrangement uses TRBV20-1 and TRBJ2-7, with a tentative D call TRBD2 (6 bases). V was pared by 2 bases and J by 2 bases, with 13 bases between. Germline values: CDR1 DFQATT, CDR2 SNEGSKA (reference sequence). The CDR3 is 14 residues long.

This clone is medium-sized. This rearrangement joins TRBV27 to TRBJ1-5; D unclear. Trimming cost V 6 bases and J 5 bases, with 11 bases left between them. Germline V gene data show CDR1 as MNHEY and CDR2 as SMNVEV (reference sequence). This CDR3 has 13 amino acids. The DNA of the CDR3 is TGTGCCAGCAGATCCGACGGTTATCAGCCCCAGCATTTT. Encoded protein: CASRSDGYQPQHF.

V usage is TRBV20-1 and J usage is TRBJ2-3, with a tentative D call TRBD2 (6 bases). This CDR3 has 17 amino acids. Germline V gene sequence: CDR1 DFQATT, CDR2 SNEGSKA (reference sequence). The V end was cut by 0 bases, the J end by 6 bases, with 22 bases between. The CDR3 nucleotides read TGCAGTGCTAGAGAACCGCCGGGACTCTATTCCATGGATACGCAGTATTTT. This encodes CSAREPPGLYSMDTQYF.

This clone was counted a few times. CDR3: CAISRESGSIPDTQYF. As DNA, the CDR3 is TGTGCCATCAGTCGTGAAAGCGGGAGTATCCCAGATACGCAGTATTTT. The chain carries TRBV10-3 and TRBJ2-3; 8 bases are shared with TRBD2. Germline V CDR1 and CDR2: ENHRY, SYGVKD. The CDR3 sequence is 16 residues long. With 5 bases clipped from V and 4 bases from J, the junction kept 11 bases outside the gene matches.

The chain uses TRBV11-3 and TRBJ1-2, with D possibly TRBD1 on 5 matching bases. The CDR3 is 12 residues long. The germline V gene has CDR1 SGHNT and CDR2 YENEEA. Deletions cut 5 bases from V and 8 bases from J, with 12 bases between. CDR3 amino acids: CASSLQGPGYTF. The CDR3 nucleotides are TGTGCCAGCAGCCTCCAGGGTCCCGGCTACACCTTC.

J is TRBJ2-5 and V is TRBV2, with 8 nucleotides matching TRBD2. The length of the CDR3 is 15 residues. The germline gives CDR1 SNHLY, CDR2 FYNNEI. The ends lost 3 bases at V and 5 bases at J; junction bases unmatched: 8. This CDR3 is CASSDDGGAWETQYF. The CDR3, as DNA: TGTGCCAGCAGTGACGACGGGGGGGCCTGGGAGACCCAGTACTTC.

In this sample, this clone turned up a few times. The V call is TRBV20-1, the J call TRBJ1-1, with TRBD1 identical over 10 bases. Germline trimming cut 0 bases from V and 0 bases from J; bases unmatched to any gene: 7. The germline V gene has CDR1 DFQATT and CDR2 SNEGSKA (reference sequence). The CDR3 is made up of 17 amino acids. In DNA, the CDR3 is TGCAGTGCTAGAGAGTTCCGACAGGGGGCAATGAACACTGAAGCTTTCTTT. Its translation: CSAREFRQGAMNTEAFF.

The chain couples TRBV11-2 to TRBJ2-7; 10 bases map to TRBD2. CDR1 is SGHAT, CDR2 FQNNGV, per germline. Trimming took 1 base from V and 2 from J; bases not matched to a gene: 2. There are 15 residues in the CDR3. CDR3 sequence (DNA): TGTGCCAGCAGCTTAGTCCTAGCGGGAGCCTACGAGCAGTACTTC. Its translation: CASSLVLAGAYEQYF.

V is TRBV11-2 and J is TRBJ2-1; 8 bases line up with TRBD1. Germline V lookup: CDR1 SGHAT, CDR2 FQNNGV. V lost 6 bases and J lost 6; bases outside the gene matches: 13. CDR3 size: 16 residues. DNA of the CDR3: TGTGCCAGCAGTTTACTATCAGGGGGCTTAGGCAATGAGCAGTTCTTC. Protein: CASSLLSGGLGNEQFF. Full variable domain (remainder filled in from reference TRBV11-2 and TRBJ2-1): EAGVAQSPRYKIIEKRQSVAFWCNPISGHATLYWYQQILGQGPKLLIQFQNNGVVDDSQLPKDRFSAERLKGVDSTLKIQPAKLEDSAVYLCASSLLSGGLGNEQFFGPGTRLTVL.

The chain recombines TRBV15 with TRBJ2-1; 8 bases are a match to TRBD2. The germline V gene has CDR1 LNHNV and CDR2 YYDKDF (reference sequence). V lost 3 bases to trimming and J lost 9 bases; unmatched junction nucleotides: 25. The CDR3 totals 20 residues. The CDR3 loop reads CATSRVETLGNLAGYGEQFF. DNA for the CDR3: TGTGCCACCAGCAGGGTTGAGACTTTGGGAAATCTAGCGGGTTACGGTGAGCAGTTCTTC.